The 7 T cell receptor beta chains in this list originate from one sample, sequenced in a study of post-analysis software for immune sequencing data. Study observations and caveats: Four or five TRBV segments (TRBV5-6, TRBV5-1 and TRBV20-1 among them) occurred more frequently in patients than in controls.

Their antigens remain unidentified. TCR beta cDNA libraries included unique molecular identifiers. One entry per CDR3 protein, called by TCRdb with MiXCR from the PCR reads. Here the sample spans some 240,000 distinct CDR3 sequences, 36% being singletons. Sample: blood. These TCRs come from a girl aged 10 to 17 with multiple sclerosis.

Ten or more counts support this clonotype. The chain employs TRBV7-9 and TRBJ1-4, with 10 bases lining up with TRBD1. Per germline, CDR1 SEHNR and CDR2 FQNEAQ (reference sequence). CDR3 length equals 18 residues. V was pared by 4 bases and J by 8 bases, with 16 bases of the junction left unmatched. The CDR3 DNA follows: TGTGCCAGCAGCTCCTACCCGACTCGGACAGGGGGACGAGAAAAACTGTTTTTT. Its translation is CASSSYPTRTGGREKLFF.

The gene calls are TRBV5-1 and TRBJ2-5, with a tentative D call TRBD1 (6 bases). The CDR3 covers 15 residues. Trimming left V 2 bases short and J 6 bases short, with 17 bases between. CDR1 SGHRS and CDR2 YFSETQ come from the germline V gene. The CDR3 bases are TGCGCCAGCAGCTTTGGGAGACAGGACGAAAAGACCCAGTACTTC. The encoded protein is CASSFGRQDEKTQYF.

This clonotype was detected a few times. This sequence joins TRBV28 and TRBJ1-1; D gene uncertain. The CDR3 is 12 amino acids. Germline assignment: CDR1 MDHEN and CDR2 SYDVKM. Trimming cost V 6 bases and J 8 bases, with 13 bases left between them. In DNA form, the CDR3 reads TGTGCCAGCAGCCCCCCCGGGAGAGAAGCTTTCTTT. Translation gives CASSPPGREAFF.

This clonotype was counted a few times. The CDR3 loop reads CSAGVGGVRDEQFF. The CDR3, as DNA: TGCAGTGCGGGGGTGGGGGGAGTCCGAGACGAGCAGTTCTTC. The rearrangement joins TRBV20-1 to TRBJ2-1; weak D call: TRBD2 (6 bases). The CDR3 is 14 residues long. CDR1 and CDR2 (germline): DFQATT, SNEGSKA (reference sequence). The V end lost 6 bases, the J end lost 10 bases, and 22 bases lay between the germline ends.

This clonotype has only a few counts. The rearrangement uses TRBV5-1 and TRBJ2-2; weak D call: TRBD1 (6 bases). V was pared by 4 bases and J by 7 bases, with 17 bases between. The germline V gene encodes CDR1 SGHRS and CDR2 YFSETQ. The CDR3 totals 15 residues. CDR3 in DNA: TGCGCCAGCAGCCGGGCCAGGGGCAGGGACGGGGAGCTGTTTTTT. This gives the protein CASSRARGRDGELFF.

The chain carries TRBV28 and TRBJ1-1; D not resolved. Germline V lookup: CDR1 MDHEN, CDR2 SYDVKM. V was pared by 6 bases and J by 5 bases, with 13 bases between. The length of the CDR3 is 13 residues. The chain's CDR3 is CASSTRRGTEAFF. The CDR3 DNA sequence: TGTGCCAGCAGCACCCGACGAGGAACTGAAGCTTTCTTT. The variable domain in full, completed from reference TRBV28 and TRBJ1-1, reads DVKVTQSSRYLVKRTGEKVFLECVQDMDHENMFWYRQDPGLGLRLIYFSYDVKMKEKGDIPEGYSVSREKKERFSLILESASTNQTSMYLCASSTRRGTEAFFGQGTRLTVV.

The sample holds many counts of this clonotype. The chain links TRBV4-1 to TRBJ2-1; 13 bases line up with TRBD2. Germline values: CDR1 MGHRA, CDR2 YSYEKL. CDR3 size: 15 residues. J gave up 5 bases and V 4 bases, and 2 bases lay outside the gene matches. CDR3 nucleotide sequence: TGCGCCAGCAGCCGTGGACTAGCGGGGGACAATGAGCAGTTCTTC. As protein: CASSRGLAGDNEQFF.